A single T cell receptor beta chain is shown here with its context. Per the study methods: By means of reference gene primer amplification, nucleated cell counts were estimated. Only in-frame clones appear in the TCRdb table, and some are missing; sequencing was by immunoSEQ multiplex PCR. V and J calls and clone size are as listed in that table; D and trimming were resolved from the DNA. Of about 61,000 clones detected, roughly 84% appear once; the ten largest clones hold around 6%. The CDR3 covers 12 residues. Germline lookup yields CDR1 MDHEN and CDR2 SYDVKM. Trimming left V 6 bases short and J 12 bases short, with 15 bases between. The data originate from a study of blood T cell repertoires in COVID-19. Across the whole study: The United States, Italy and Spain provided the acute and convalescent COVID-19 samples. T cells, B-cell-depleted T cells, or PBMCs provided the cDNA or gDNA that served as material.

This TCR derives from a woman between 65 and 79 years old with acute or convalescent COVID-19. The chain couples TRBV28 to TRBJ2-1, with D unresolved. Sequenced: peripheral blood. For the CDR3, the DNA is TGTGCCAGCAGCCCCGGAGTATTGTCGCAGTTCTTC. Translation: CASSPGVLSQFF.